These 12 T cell receptor beta chains came from one sample sequenced in a study of early T cells in non-severe SARS-CoV-2 infection. TCRdb processed the 5' RACE reads anew with MiXCR; each CDR3 protein has one entry. The table lists some 30,000 distinct CDR3 sequences, over 8.5% of them singletons, with 13% in the top ten. The sample comprised whole blood. Receptors originate from an adult who was a healthcare worker with PCR-confirmed SARS-CoV-2 infection or an uninfected control (not recorded which).

In its sample, this clonotype was seen many times. The chain has TRBV10-3 and TRBJ2-3; D gene unclear. The CDR3 covers 12 residues. V lost 4 bases and J 3 bases, leaving 5 bases between the germline ends. Germline CDR1 reads ENHRY; CDR2 reads SYGVKD. The CDR3 DNA reads as TGTGCCATCAGTGGGAGAACAGATACGCAGTATTTT. It translates to CAISGRTDTQYF.

V is TRBV20-1 and J is TRBJ2-5, with 7 bases aligning to TRBD2. Germline trimming cut 3 bases from V and 1 base from J; bases unmatched to any gene: 5. The CDR3 extends over 14 amino acids. Germline V lookup: CDR1 DFQATT, CDR2 SNEGSKA (reference sequence). The CDR3 spells CSASSSGAQETQYF. Here the CDR3 DNA reads TGCAGTGCTAGCTCTAGCGGAGCCCAAGAGACCCAGTACTTC.

This clonotype came up many times. The chain links TRBV6-6 to TRBJ1-5; TRBD1 matches at 9 bases. This CDR3 contains 17 residues. Germline V gives CDR1 MNHNY, CDR2 SVGAGI (reference sequence). J lost 6 bases, V lost 6 bases, and 15 bases had no gene match. DNA for the CDR3: TGTGCCAGCAGCGGACAACGAAACGGACAGGGGCCTCAGCCCCAGCATTTT. Translating it yields CASSGQRNGQGPQPQHF.

This clonotype was counted ten times or more. The V gene is TRBV15, the J gene TRBJ1-4; 12 bases align to TRBD1. CDR3 length: 17 residues. J gave up 8 bases and V 3 bases, and 10 bases lay outside the gene matches. From germline, CDR1 is LNHNV and CDR2 YYDKDF (reference sequence). The CDR3, as DNA: TGTGCCACCAGCAGCCACGGGACAGGGGGCGTTGAAGAAAAACTGTTTTTT. Translating it yields CATSSHGTGGVEEKLFF.

The gene calls are TRBV19 and TRBJ1-2; the D gene is possibly TRBD1 (5 bases). The V and J ends lost 7 bases and 2 bases respectively, with 11 bases between them. CDR3 length equals 13 residues. Germline loops: CDR1 LNHDA, CDR2 SQIVND (reference sequence). The CDR3 sequence is CASTPGRNYGYTF. The CDR3 bases are TGTGCCAGTACCCCGGGACGGAACTATGGCTACACCTTC.

The table lists this clonotype with many counts. The CDR3 reads CASSQGRVFYEQYF. The CDR3 DNA is TGTGCCAGCAGCCAAGGACGGGTATTCTACGAGCAGTACTTC. This chain uses TRBV14 with TRBJ2-7; D gene unclear. This CDR3 spans 14 amino acids. The V gene's germline CDR1 is SGHDN and CDR2 FVKESK. The germline V and J ends were trimmed by 1 base and 3 bases, with 10 bases remaining between them.

This clonotype was detected many times. The rearrangement links TRBV7-2 to TRBJ2-7, with a weak D call TRBD1 (5 bases). Germline CDR1 reads SGHTA; CDR2 reads FQGNSA. The CDR3 runs 15 residues. Trimming cost V 2 bases and J 1 base, with 12 bases left between them. As DNA, the CDR3 is TGTGCCAGCAGCTTACCTCCAGGGAATTCCTACGAGCAGTACTTC. Translation gives CASSLPPGNSYEQYF. Full variable domain (missing parts from reference TRBV7-2 and TRBJ2-7): GAGVSQSPSNKVTEKGKDVELRCDPISGHTALYWYRQSLGQGLEFLIYFQGNSAPDKSGLPSDRFSAERTGGSVSTLTIQRTQQEDSAVYLCASSLPPGNSYEQYFGPGTRLTVT.

This clonotype was counted at least ten times. The chain employs TRBV9 and TRBJ2-1; D is undetermined. V lost 0 bases to trimming and J lost 6 bases, with 7 bases between them. The CDR3 spans 13 residues. CDR1 is SGDLS, CDR2 YYNGEE, per germline. The CDR3 nucleotides read TGTGCCAGCAGCGTAGTGGATAGCAATGAGCAGTTCTTC. It yields the protein CASSVVDSNEQFF.

This clonotype was detected many times. This chain joins TRBV6-5 and TRBJ2-1; no clear D gene. The CDR3 runs 11 residues. The V gene's germline CDR1 is MNHEY and CDR2 SVGAGI. Between the trimmed V and J ends, which lost 3 bases and 9 bases, there was a span of 6 bases. The CDR3 region has the DNA TGTGCCAGCAGTTATGTAGGTGAGCAGTTCTTC. Its protein product is CASSYVGEQFF.

This clonotype was observed at least ten times. The V and J genes are TRBV27 and TRBJ2-1, with a weak D call TRBD1 (5 bases). Germline V gives CDR1 MNHEY, CDR2 SMNVEV (reference sequence). The germline V and J ends were trimmed by 2 bases and 3 bases, with 8 bases remaining between them. There are 14 residues in the CDR3. The CDR3 protein is CASSLLRVYNEQFF. The CDR3 bases are TGTGCCAGCAGTTTACTCAGGGTCTACAATGAGCAGTTCTTC.

This clonotype was counted at least ten times. This sequence joins TRBV12-3 or TRBV12-4 and TRBJ2-3, with TRBD2 matching 9 bases. The CDR3 loop spans 16 amino acids. V shed 3 bases, J shed 5 bases, and the junction held 9 bases outside the gene matches. The CDR3 DNA follows: TGTGCCAGCAGTTTCAATCTAGCGGGGAGTGGAGATACGCAGTATTTT. This codes for CASSFNLAGSGDTQYF.

This clonotype was recorded at least ten times. V and J are TRBV6-2 or TRBV6-3 and TRBJ1-2; D gene unclear. The CDR3 is 12 amino acids. The V gene's germline CDR1 is MNHEY and CDR2 SVGEGT. V lost 10 bases and J lost 4, with 13 bases in between. The CDR3: CATFQAVYGYTF. CDR3 DNA sequence: TGTGCCACCTTCCAGGCCGTCTATGGCTACACCTTC.